Below, one TCR beta chain is given with its context. This sample was taken from a study of T cells in tumors after PD-1 blockade. At the level of the study: Patients had no prior checkpoint blockade, systemic immunosuppressants, or anti-cancer therapy within 4 weeks.

Libraries were prepared by immunoSEQ multiplex PCR; TCRdb keeps only in-frame clonotypes and omits some of them. In the table there are 13,000 to 15,000 clones, approximately 80% of which are singletons. This CDR3 spans 16 amino acids. V was pared by 5 bases and J by 2 bases, with 10 bases of the junction left unmatched. Looked up from germline, CDR1 is ENHRY and CDR2 is SYGVKD. This chain uses TRBV10-3 with TRBJ1-2, with 8 nucleotides matching TRBD1. This sequence was found in a human donor with basal cell carcinoma. The sequencing used PBMCs, collected after anti-PD-1 treatment. The chain's CDR3 is CAISFAPGQENYGYTF. CDR3 DNA sequence: TGTGCCATCAGTTTCGCGCCGGGACAGGAAAACTATGGCTACACCTTC.